Below, 16 T cell receptor beta chains from the same sample are listed, as sequenced in a study of blood T cell repertoires in COVID-19. Libraries were prepared by immunoSEQ multiplex PCR; TCRdb keeps only in-frame clonotypes and omits some of them. The table includes about 350,000 clones, more than 75% detected once. Sample: PBMCs or T cells enriched from blood (not recorded which). Receptors originate from a woman in her twenties or thirties who had recovered from COVID-19.

The CDR3 nucleotides read TGTGCCAGCAGCAATCTCAGGGCCCCCTACGAGCAGTACTTC. Encoded protein: CASSNLRAPYEQYF. This chain links TRBV28 with TRBJ2-7, with D possibly TRBD1 on 5 matching bases. V was clipped by 6 bases and J by 2 bases, with 14 bases between them. Germline V gene sequence: CDR1 MDHEN, CDR2 SYDVKM. The length of the CDR3 is 14 residues.

The V and J genes are TRBV10-1 and TRBJ1-1; D unclear. V dropped 4 bases and J dropped 4 bases, with 13 bases sitting between them. Germline values: CDR1 WNHNN, CDR2 SYGVQD (reference sequence). This CDR3 has 14 residues. Here the CDR3 DNA reads TGCGCCAGCAGTGTGGAGGGCCGCGGCACTGAAGCTTTCTTT. Translated, it gives CASSVEGRGTEAFF.

The chain joins TRBV7-9 to TRBJ2-1; the D gene is possibly TRBD2 (6 bases). Germline V gene data show CDR1 as SEHNR and CDR2 as FQNEAQ (reference sequence). V was trimmed by 7 bases and J by 0 bases, leaving 16 bases between them. CDR3 length: 16 amino acids. Here the CDR3 DNA reads TGTGCCAGCACCTCTTGGGCGGGGAGCTCCTACAATGAGCAGTTCTTC. Amino acid sequence: CASTSWAGSSYNEQFF.

The V and J genes are TRBV7-6 and TRBJ2-5, with 16 bases identical to TRBD2. The length of the CDR3 is 17 residues. Germline V CDR1 and CDR2: SGHVS, FNYEAQ. Trimming removed 3 bases from V and 5 bases from J; junction bases left unmatched: 6. The CDR3 is CASSFGTSGGAWETQYF. The CDR3 region has the DNA TGTGCCAGCAGCTTTGGGACTAGCGGGGGGGCCTGGGAGACCCAGTACTTC. Looking up the rest from reference TRBV7-6 and TRBJ2-5 gives the full variable domain: GAGVSQSPRYKVTKRGQDVALRCDPISGHVSLYWYRQALGQGPEFLTYFNYEAQQDKSGLPNDRFSAERPEGSISTLTIQRTEQRDSAMYRCASSFGTSGGAWETQYFGPGTRLLVL.

V and J are TRBV27 and TRBJ1-6; 7 bases are a match to TRBD1. V lost 5 bases, J lost 4 bases, and 5 bases stayed unmatched. The CDR3 is 15 residues long. Germline lookup yields CDR1 MNHEY and CDR2 SMNVEV (reference sequence). The CDR3: CASSAPGGYNSPLHF. CDR3 DNA sequence: TGTGCCAGCAGTGCCCCAGGGGGGTATAATTCACCCCTCCACTTT.

This chain connects TRBV11-2 to TRBJ2-1; the match to TRBD1 covers 7 bases. The CDR3 totals 15 residues. V trimming: 3 bases; J trimming: 0 bases; junction bases outside the gene matches: 2. Looked up from germline, CDR1 is SGHAT and CDR2 is FQNNGV. In DNA, the CDR3 is TGTGCCAGCAGCTTGACAGGGACCTCCTACAATGAGCAGTTCTTC. Encoded protein: CASSLTGTSYNEQFF.

The genes are TRBV5-1 and TRBJ2-7; TRBD2 might be the D (5 bases). CDR1 and CDR2 (germline): SGHRS, YFSETQ. V was shortened by 0 bases and J by 6 bases, with 10 bases between the two germline ends. The CDR3 extends over 13 amino acids. The CDR3 sequence is CASSLGLSAEQYF. The CDR3 DNA follows: TGCGCCAGCAGCTTGGGACTAAGTGCCGAGCAGTACTTC.

The chain is built from TRBV9 and TRBJ2-7, with a possible D match to TRBD2 (5 bases). The V gene's germline CDR1 is SGDLS and CDR2 YYNGEE. V was clipped by 2 bases and J by 0 bases, with 9 bases between them. This CDR3 has 14 amino acids. CDR3 DNA sequence: TGTGCCAGCAGCGTGGGAGACTACTCCTACGAGCAGTACTTC. Translation: CASSVGDYSYEQYF.

This clone appeared a few times. The chain employs TRBV7-2 and TRBJ1-2; the match to TRBD1 covers 8 bases. V was pared by 6 bases and J by 8 bases, with 14 bases of the junction left unmatched. This CDR3 region has 15 residues. The germline CDR1 and CDR2 sequences are SGHTA and FQGNSA. The CDR3 protein is CASRQRDGQGGGYTF. CDR3 coding DNA: TGTGCCAGCAGGCAGAGAGATGGACAGGGTGGAGGCTACACCTTC. The variable domain in full, with the rest retrieved from reference TRBV7-2 and TRBJ1-2, is GAGVSQSPSNKVTEKGKDVELRCDPISGHTALYWYRQSLGQGLEFLIYFQGNSAPDKSGLPSDRFSAERTGGSVSTLTIQRTQQEDSAVYLCASRQRDGQGGGYTFGSGTRLTVV.

The chain has TRBV19 and TRBJ1-3; D is unclear. The germline V and J ends were trimmed by 4 bases and 1 base, with 11 bases remaining between them. This CDR3 is built from 15 residues. From germline, CDR1 is LNHDA and CDR2 SQIVND (reference sequence). The CDR3: CASSTVSGSGNTIYF. Written as DNA, the CDR3 is TGTGCCAGTAGTACTGTCAGCGGTTCTGGAAACACCATATATTTT. Based on the CDR3 plus reference TRBV19 and TRBJ1-3, the full variable domain is DGGITQSPKYLFRKEGQNVTLSCEQNLNHDAMYWYRQDPGQGLRLIYYSQIVNDFQKGDIAEGYSVSREKKESFPLTVTSAQKNPTAFYLCASSTVSGSGNTIYFGEGSWLTVV.

The sample holds one count of this clone. This chain uses TRBV7-9 with TRBJ2-1; 7 bases line up with TRBD2. This CDR3 is 17 amino acids long. After removal of 7 bases from V and 2 bases from J, the junction contained 14 bases not matched to a gene. Germline CDR1 reads SEHNR; CDR2 reads FQNEAQ (reference sequence). CDR3 residues: CASTQRGAGSTYNEQFF. The CDR3 nucleotides read TGTGCCAGCACCCAAAGGGGAGCGGGGAGCACCTACAATGAGCAGTTCTTC.

The rearrangement uses TRBV7-9 and TRBJ2-7, with 9 nucleotides matching TRBD1. The J segment lost 0 bases and the V segment lost 8 bases, leaving 5 bases of the junction unmatched. This CDR3 contains 14 residues. CDR1 and CDR2 from the germline V gene are SEHNR and FQNEAQ (reference sequence). CDR3 in DNA: TGTGCCAGCTCCGGGACAGGGAGCTCCTACGAGCAGTACTTC. This codes for CASSGTGSSYEQYF. Together with reference TRBV7-9 and TRBJ2-7, the CDR3 gives the full variable domain: DTGVSQNPRHKITKRGQNVTFRCDPISEHNRLYWYRQTLGQGPEFLTYFQNEAQLEKSRLLSDRFSAERPKGSFSTLEIQRTEQGDSAMYLCASSGTGSSYEQYFGPGTRLTVT.

The sample holds one count of this clone. This chain links TRBV6-2 or TRBV6-3 with TRBJ2-7; no definite D call. The CDR3 runs to 12 residues. Germline V gene lookup returns CDR1 MNHEY and CDR2 SVGEGT. Deletions cut 4 bases from V and 2 bases from J, with 6 bases between. Written as DNA, the CDR3 is TGTGCCAGCAGTTTTGTAACCTACGAGCAGTACTTC. It translates to CASSFVTYEQYF.

The V call is TRBV27, the J call TRBJ2-5; 13 positions match TRBD2. This CDR3 contains 17 residues. Germline assignment: CDR1 MNHEY and CDR2 SMNVEV (reference sequence). The V and J ends lost 5 bases and 5 bases, in that order; junction bases with no gene match: 11. The DNA for the CDR3 is TGTGCCAGCAGTATCCGCTCACTAGCGGGGGGGCCGGAGACCCAGTACTTC. It is translated as CASSIRSLAGGPETQYF.

Here the CDR3 reads CASSPRTSGGQETQYF. In DNA form, the CDR3 reads TGCGCCAGCAGCCCGAGGACTAGCGGGGGCCAAGAGACCCAGTACTTC. The J gene is TRBJ2-5, the V gene TRBV5-1; 13 bases agree with TRBD2. With 4 bases clipped from V and 1 base from J, the junction kept 4 bases outside the gene matches. The CDR3 is 16 residues long. Germline-derived CDR1 and CDR2 are SGHRS and YFSETQ.

This rearrangement joins TRBV5-6 to TRBJ1-4, with D possibly being TRBD1 (6 bases). Per the germline V gene, CDR1 is SGHDT and CDR2 is YYEEEE. V lost 5 bases and J 7 bases, leaving 12 bases between the germline ends. This CDR3 comprises 13 residues. The CDR3 protein is CASSTGYGEKLFF. The CDR3 nucleotides are TGTGCCAGCAGTACAGGGTATGGTGAAAAACTGTTTTTT.